These T cell receptor beta chains were read from a single sample in a study of vaccination and CD4 T cells after COVID-19. These receptors lack a known antigen. TCRdb called the PCR reads again in MiXCR, with one record for every CDR3 protein. Among approximately 17,000 distinct CDR3 sequences, 25% to 40% were seen once, and the ten largest hold about 15%. Sequenced input: cultured CD4+ T cells from blood. The source of these receptors is a human donor with COVID-19. CDR3s include the opening cysteine and the closing phenylalanine or tryptophan. The D gene is left open where the match is weak. Expanded clones are given a class, and other clones once, few, many or no size at all.

CDR3 protein | CDR3 DNA | J gene | D gene | V gene | clone size
CASSIPRGRDTQYF | TGTGCCAGTAGTATCCCCAGGGGGAGAGATACGCAGTATTTT | TRBJ2-3 | TRBD1 | TRBV19 | few
CSASLAGGLQEQFF | TGCAGTGCTAGCCTAGCGGGGGGGCTCCAGGAGCAGTTCTTC | TRBJ2-1 | TRBD2 | TRBV20-1 | .
CASELTGTGFTGELFF | TGTGCCAGCGAGCTTACCGGGACAGGGTTCACCGGGGAGCTGTTTTTT | TRBJ2-2 | TRBD1 | TRBV6-1 | .
CASSLILLAGGTDTQYF | TGTGCCAGCAGCTTAATCCTACTAGCGGGGGGCACAGATACGCAGTATTTT | TRBJ2-3 | TRBD2 | TRBV7-8 | .
CASSQVSGASGGHTDTQYF | TGTGCCAGCAGCCAAGTTTCGGGGGCTAGCGGGGGCCACACAGATACGCAGTATTTT | TRBJ2-3 | TRBD2 | TRBV4-2 | once
CSAITGAADYGYTF | TGCAGTGCGATAACAGGGGCGGCAGACTATGGCTACACCTTC | TRBJ1-2 | TRBD1 | TRBV20-1 | few
CATLRDRDNSPLHF | TGTGCCACCTTGCGGGACAGGGATAATTCACCCCTCCACTTT | TRBJ1-6 | TRBD1 | TRBV19 | few
CAISQTGGAGANVLTF | TGTGCCATCAGCCAGACAGGGGGCGCTGGGGCCAACGTCCTGACTTTC | TRBJ2-6 | TRBD1 | TRBV10-3 | few
CASSLVAGAQHF | TGTGCCAGCAGCTTAGTCGCAGGGGCGCAGCATTTT | TRBJ1-5 | . | TRBV7-2 | .
CATSEGGMNADTQYF | TGTGCCACCAGTGAGGGGGGAATGAATGCAGATACGCAGTATTTT | TRBJ2-3 | . | TRBV24-1 | .
CASSVAGGNTGQFF | TGCGCCAGCAGTGTCGCGGGGGGGAATACGGGGCAGTTCTTC | TRBJ2-1 | TRBD2 | TRBV10-1 | .
CASSERRGTNTQYF | TGTGCCAGCAGTGAGAGGAGGGGCACAAATACGCAGTATTTT | TRBJ2-3 | . | TRBV6-1 | .
CSAQVPDNSPLHF | TGCAGTGCTCAGGTCCCGGATAATTCACCCCTCCACTTT | TRBJ1-6 | . | TRBV20-1 | few
CASSLGATTNTEAFF | TGTGCCAGCAGCTTAGGGGCGACAACGAACACTGAAGCTTTCTTT | TRBJ1-1 | . | TRBV7-8 | few
CASSLGLKDEQFF | TGTGCCAGCAGCTTGGGACTAAAGGATGAGCAGTTCTTC | TRBJ2-1 | . | TRBV5-4 | few
CAISEGTTGNTIYF | TGTGCCATCAGTGAGGGTACAACAGGAAACACCATATATTTT | TRBJ1-3 | . | TRBV10-3 | few
CASSQNPDRADSSGEQYF | TGCGCCAGCAGCCAAAACCCGGACAGGGCAGATTCCTCCGGCGAGCAGTACTTC | TRBJ2-7 | TRBD1 | TRBV4-1 | .
CATSDLAVLHSEQFF | TGTGCCACCAGTGATTTAGCGGTCCTTCACAGTGAGCAGTTCTTC | TRBJ2-1 | . | TRBV24-1 | .
CASSYSSVNTEAFF | TGTGCCAGCAGTTACTCGTCAGTTAACACTGAAGCTTTCTTT | TRBJ1-1 | . | TRBV6-5 | .
CASRKEMNTEAFF | TGTGCCAGCAGGAAGGAGATGAACACTGAAGCTTTCTTT | TRBJ1-1 | . | TRBV9 | .